Only a few counts were recorded for the clone carrying this T cell receptor (beta chain). The antigen is unknown. This sample is drawn from a study of CD8+ T cells in alopecia areata. Study background: Administration of oral tofacitinib to treated patients was at 5 to 10 mg twice daily. Whole-study findings and limits: Sequencing of scalp tissue also captures the resident alphabeta T cells of normal skin.

TCR sequencing used cDNA made by reverse transcription of extracted RNA. Measured with immunoSEQ multiplex PCR; TCRdb has only the in-frame clones, and not every one. The sample lists over 150,000 clones, 59% seen once, with about 15% in the top ten. The germline V and J ends were trimmed by 0 bases and 5 bases, with 14 bases remaining between them. Germline-derived CDR1 and CDR2 are SGHRS and YFSETQ. The CDR3 has 15 amino acids. The input for sequencing was CD4+ T cells sorted from blood, taken at week 0. This chain links TRBV5-1 with TRBJ1-1; a possible D gene is TRBD1 (6 bases). This clonotype originated in a human donor with alopecia areata. The CDR3 loop reads CASSLEPWGATEAFF. The CDR3 DNA is TGCGCCAGCAGCTTGGAACCGTGGGGGGCAACTGAAGCTTTCTTT.